Included here is one T cell receptor (beta chain) sequence, with context. Original methodology: It was from reference gene primer amplification that nucleated cell counts were estimated. Libraries were prepared by immunoSEQ multiplex PCR; TCRdb keeps only in-frame clonotypes and omits some of them. V, J and clone size are those of that table, while D and trimming were read from the DNA. Of roughly 250,000 clones detected, around 90% appear once; the ten largest clones hold roughly 0.8%. These data are taken from a study of blood T cell repertoires in COVID-19. The wider study: COVID-19 samples from acute and convalescent phases originated in the United States, Italy and Spain. Nucleic acid was either cDNA or gDNA, and it came from T cells, B-cell-depleted T cells, or PBMCs.

Trimming shortened V by 6 bases and J by 4 bases, and 7 bases separated the two germline ends. The CDR3 loop spans 11 amino acids. The germline V gene has CDR1 SNHLY and CDR2 FYNNEI. The chain recombines TRBV2 with TRBJ2-7; D gene unclear. Sequenced input: peripheral blood. This clonotype was sampled from a woman in her 30s with acute or convalescent COVID-19. The CDR3 DNA is TGTGCCAGCAGAGAAACTTACGAGCAGTACTTC. As protein: CASRETYEQYF.